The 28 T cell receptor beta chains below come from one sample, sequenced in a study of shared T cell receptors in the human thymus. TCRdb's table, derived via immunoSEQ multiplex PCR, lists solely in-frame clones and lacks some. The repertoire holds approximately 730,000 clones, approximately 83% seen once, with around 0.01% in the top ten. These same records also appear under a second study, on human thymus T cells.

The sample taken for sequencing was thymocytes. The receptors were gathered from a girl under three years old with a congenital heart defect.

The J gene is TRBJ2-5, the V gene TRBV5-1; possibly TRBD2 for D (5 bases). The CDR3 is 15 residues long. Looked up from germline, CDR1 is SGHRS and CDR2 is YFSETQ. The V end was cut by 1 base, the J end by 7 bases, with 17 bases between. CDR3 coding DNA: TGCGCCAGCAGCTTGATGTCGCGGGCAGAGATGACCCAGTACTTC. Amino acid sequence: CASSLMSRAEMTQYF.

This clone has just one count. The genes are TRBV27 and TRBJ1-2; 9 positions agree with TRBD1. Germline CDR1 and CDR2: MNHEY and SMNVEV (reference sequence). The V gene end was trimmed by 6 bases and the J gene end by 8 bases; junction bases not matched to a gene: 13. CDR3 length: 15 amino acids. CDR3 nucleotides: TGTGCCAGCAGCCAGGGGACAGGGACAGTTTTCGGCTACACCTTC. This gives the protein CASSQGTGTVFGYTF.

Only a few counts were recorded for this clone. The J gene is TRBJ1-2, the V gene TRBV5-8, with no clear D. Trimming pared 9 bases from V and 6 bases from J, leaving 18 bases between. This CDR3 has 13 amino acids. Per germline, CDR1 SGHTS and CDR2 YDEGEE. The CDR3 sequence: CATSLPPRHGYTF. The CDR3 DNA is TGTGCCACTTCACTCCCGCCACGCCATGGCTACACCTTC.

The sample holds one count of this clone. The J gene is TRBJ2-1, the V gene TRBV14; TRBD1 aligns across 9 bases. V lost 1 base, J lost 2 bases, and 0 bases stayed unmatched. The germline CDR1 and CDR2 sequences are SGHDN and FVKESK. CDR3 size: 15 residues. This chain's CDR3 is CASSQGQGAYNEQFF. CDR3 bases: TGTGCCAGCAGCCAAGGACAGGGGGCCTACAATGAGCAGTTCTTC.

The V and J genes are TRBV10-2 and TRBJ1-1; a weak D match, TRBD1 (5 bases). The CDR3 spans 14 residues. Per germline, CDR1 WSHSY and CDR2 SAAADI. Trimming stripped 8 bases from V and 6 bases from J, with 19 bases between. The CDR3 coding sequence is TGCGCCAGCGGCCCCGGGGGGAGGAGGTCTGAAGCTTTCTTT. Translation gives CASGPGGRRSEAFF.

The CDR3 region is CASSKEGFNEQFF. CDR3 coding DNA: TGTGCCAGCAGCAAAGAGGGTTTCAATGAGCAGTTCTTC. The gene calls are TRBV11-2 and TRBJ2-1; D possibly corresponds to TRBD2 (5 bases). The CDR3 runs to 13 residues. The germline V and J ends were trimmed by 5 bases and 6 bases, with 11 bases remaining between them. Per the germline V gene, CDR1 is SGHAT and CDR2 is FQNNGV.

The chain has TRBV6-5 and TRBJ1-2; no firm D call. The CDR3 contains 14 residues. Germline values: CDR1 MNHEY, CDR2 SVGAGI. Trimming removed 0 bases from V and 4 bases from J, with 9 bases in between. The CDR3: CASSYSQNFYGYTF. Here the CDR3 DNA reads TGTGCCAGCAGTTACTCGCAGAATTTCTATGGCTACACCTTC.

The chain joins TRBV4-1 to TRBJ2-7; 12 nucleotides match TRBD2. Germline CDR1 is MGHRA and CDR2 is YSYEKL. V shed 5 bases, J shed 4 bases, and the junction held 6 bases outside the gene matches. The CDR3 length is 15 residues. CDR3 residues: CASSSRLAGDYEQYF. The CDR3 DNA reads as TGCGCCAGCAGCTCAAGACTAGCGGGGGATTACGAGCAGTACTTC.

In nucleotides, the CDR3 is TGTGCCAGCAGAACAACAGGGTTGAATTCACCCCTCCACTTT. Its translation: CASRTTGLNSPLHF. The chain links TRBV28 to TRBJ1-6, with D maybe TRBD1 (6 bases). This CDR3 spans 14 amino acids. Trimming removed 6 bases at V and 7 bases at J, with 13 bases between. Germline assignment: CDR1 MDHEN and CDR2 SYDVKM.

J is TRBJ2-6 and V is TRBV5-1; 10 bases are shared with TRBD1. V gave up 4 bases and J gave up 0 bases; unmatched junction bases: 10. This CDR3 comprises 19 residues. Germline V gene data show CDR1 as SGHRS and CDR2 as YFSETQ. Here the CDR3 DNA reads TGCGCCAGCAGCCCAGGGACAGGGGCTTTTACCTCTGGGGCCAACGTCCTGACTTTC. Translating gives CASSPGTGAFTSGANVLTF. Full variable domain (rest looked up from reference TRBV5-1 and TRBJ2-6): KAGVTQTPRYLIKTRGQQVTLSCSPISGHRSVSWYQQTPGQGLQFLFEYFSETQRNKGNFPGRFSGRQFSNSRSEMNVSTLELGDSALYLCASSPGTGAFTSGANVLTFGAGSRLTVL.

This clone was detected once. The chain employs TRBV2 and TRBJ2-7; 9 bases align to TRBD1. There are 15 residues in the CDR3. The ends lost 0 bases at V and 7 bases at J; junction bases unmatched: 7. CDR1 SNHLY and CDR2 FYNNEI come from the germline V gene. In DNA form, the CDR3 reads TGTGCCAGCAGTGAAGCGGGGGGGACAGGGATAGAGCAGTACTTC. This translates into CASSEAGGTGIEQYF.

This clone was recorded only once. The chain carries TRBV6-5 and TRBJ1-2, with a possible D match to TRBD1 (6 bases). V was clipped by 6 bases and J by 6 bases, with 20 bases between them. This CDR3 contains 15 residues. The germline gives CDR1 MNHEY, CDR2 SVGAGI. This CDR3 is CASSTNPGAGNGYTF. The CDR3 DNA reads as TGTGCCAGCAGCACAAACCCAGGGGCAGGGAATGGCTACACCTTC.

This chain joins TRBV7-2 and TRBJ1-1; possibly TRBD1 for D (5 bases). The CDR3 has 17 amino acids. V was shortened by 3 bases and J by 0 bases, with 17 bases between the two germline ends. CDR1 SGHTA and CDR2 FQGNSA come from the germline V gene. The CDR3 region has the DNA TGTGCCAGCAGCTTGGCTCGCGGGGGACCTATGAACACTGAAGCTTTCTTT. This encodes CASSLARGGPMNTEAFF. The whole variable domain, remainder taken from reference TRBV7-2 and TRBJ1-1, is GAGVSQSPSNKVTEKGKDVELRCDPISGHTALYWYRQSLGQGLEFLIYFQGNSAPDKSGLPSDRFSAERTGGSVSTLTIQRTQQEDSAVYLCASSLARGGPMNTEAFFGQGTRLTVV.

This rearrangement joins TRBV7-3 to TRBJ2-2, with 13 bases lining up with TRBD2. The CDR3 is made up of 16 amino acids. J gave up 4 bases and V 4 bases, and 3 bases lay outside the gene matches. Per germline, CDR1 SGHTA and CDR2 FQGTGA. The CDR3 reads CASSSGLAGVTGELFF. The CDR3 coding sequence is TGTGCCAGCAGCTCAGGACTAGCGGGGGTCACCGGGGAGCTGTTTTTT.

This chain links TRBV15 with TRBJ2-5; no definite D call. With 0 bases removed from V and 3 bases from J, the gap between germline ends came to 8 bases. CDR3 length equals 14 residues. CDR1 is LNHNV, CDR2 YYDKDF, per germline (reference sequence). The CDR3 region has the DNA TGTGCCACCAGCAGAGATAGTTGTAAAGAGACCCAGTACTTC. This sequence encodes CATSRDSCKETQYF.

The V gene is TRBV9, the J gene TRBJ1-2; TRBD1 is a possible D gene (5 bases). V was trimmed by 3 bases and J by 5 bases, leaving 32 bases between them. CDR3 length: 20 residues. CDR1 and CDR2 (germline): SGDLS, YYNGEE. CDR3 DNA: TGTGCCAGCAGCGGGGGGGATTTTAGTTGGGGGTCACCCCCAAAGTATGGCTACACCTTC. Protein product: CASSGGDFSWGSPPKYGYTF.

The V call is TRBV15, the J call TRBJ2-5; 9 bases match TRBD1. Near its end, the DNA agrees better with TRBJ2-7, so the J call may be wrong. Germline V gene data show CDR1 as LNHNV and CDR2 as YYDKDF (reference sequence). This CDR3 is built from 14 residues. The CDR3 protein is CATSRARTGDEQYF. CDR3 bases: TGTGCCACCAGCAGAGCCCGGACAGGGGACGAGCAGTACTTC.

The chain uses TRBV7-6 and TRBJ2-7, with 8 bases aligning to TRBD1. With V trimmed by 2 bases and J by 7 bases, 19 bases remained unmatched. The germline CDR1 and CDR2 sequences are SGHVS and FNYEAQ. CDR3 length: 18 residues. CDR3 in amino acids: CASSLPRSGGFLAREQYF. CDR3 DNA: TGTGCCAGCAGCTTACCGCGGTCAGGGGGCTTTTTGGCGCGGGAGCAGTACTTC.

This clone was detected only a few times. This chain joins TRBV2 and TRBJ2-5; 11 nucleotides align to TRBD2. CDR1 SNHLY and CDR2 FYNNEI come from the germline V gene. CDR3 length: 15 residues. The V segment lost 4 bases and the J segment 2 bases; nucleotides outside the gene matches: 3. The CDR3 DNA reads TGTGCCAGCAGTGCTAGCGGGGGGTCACAAGAGACCCAGTACTTC. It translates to CASSASGGSQETQYF.

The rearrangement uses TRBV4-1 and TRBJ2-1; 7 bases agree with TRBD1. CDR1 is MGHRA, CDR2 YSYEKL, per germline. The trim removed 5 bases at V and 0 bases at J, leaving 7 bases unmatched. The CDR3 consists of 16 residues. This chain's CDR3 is CASSARRGPSYNEQFF. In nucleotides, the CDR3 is TGCGCCAGCAGCGCCCGTAGGGGGCCCTCCTACAATGAGCAGTTCTTC.

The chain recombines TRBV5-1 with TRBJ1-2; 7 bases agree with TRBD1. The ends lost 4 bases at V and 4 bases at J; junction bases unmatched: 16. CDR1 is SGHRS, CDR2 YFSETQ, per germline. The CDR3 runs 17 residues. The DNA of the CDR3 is TGCGCCAGCAGCACTAATCCCGGGACAGTCGCCGGCTATGGCTACACCTTC. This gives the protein CASSTNPGTVAGYGYTF.

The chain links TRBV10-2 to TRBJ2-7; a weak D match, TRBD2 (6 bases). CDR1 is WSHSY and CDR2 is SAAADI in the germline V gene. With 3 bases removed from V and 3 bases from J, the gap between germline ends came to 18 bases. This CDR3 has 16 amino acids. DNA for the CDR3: TGCGCCAGCAGTGACCCATGGATTAGCGGTTACTACGAGCAGTACTTC. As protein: CASSDPWISGYYEQYF.

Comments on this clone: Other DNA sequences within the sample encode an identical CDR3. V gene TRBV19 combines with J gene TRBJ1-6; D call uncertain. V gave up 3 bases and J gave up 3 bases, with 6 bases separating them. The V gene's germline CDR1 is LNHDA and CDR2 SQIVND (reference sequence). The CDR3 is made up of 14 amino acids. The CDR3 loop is CASSIGSYNSPLHF. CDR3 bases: TGTGCCAGTAGTATCGGGAGCTATAATTCACCCCTCCACTTT. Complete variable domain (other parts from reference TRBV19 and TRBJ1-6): DGGITQSPKYLFRKEGQNVTLSCEQNLNHDAMYWYRQDPGQGLRLIYYSQIVNDFQKGDIAEGYSVSREKKESFPLTVTSAQKNPTAFYLCASSIGSYNSPLHFGNGTRLTVT.

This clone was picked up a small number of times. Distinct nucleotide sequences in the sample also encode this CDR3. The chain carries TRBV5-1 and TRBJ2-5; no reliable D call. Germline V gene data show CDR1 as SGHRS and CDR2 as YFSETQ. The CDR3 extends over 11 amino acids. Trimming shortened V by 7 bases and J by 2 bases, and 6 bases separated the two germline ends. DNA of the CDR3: TGCGCCAGCCGCGCGCAAGAGACCCAGTACTTC. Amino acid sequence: CASRAQETQYF.

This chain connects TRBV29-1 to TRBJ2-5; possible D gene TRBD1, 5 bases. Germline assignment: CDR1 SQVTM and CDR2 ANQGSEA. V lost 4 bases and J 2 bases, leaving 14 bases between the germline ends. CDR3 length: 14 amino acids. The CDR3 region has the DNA TGCAGCGTTGGCTTGGGCAGACAGCAAGAGACCCAGTACTTC. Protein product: CSVGLGRQQETQYF.

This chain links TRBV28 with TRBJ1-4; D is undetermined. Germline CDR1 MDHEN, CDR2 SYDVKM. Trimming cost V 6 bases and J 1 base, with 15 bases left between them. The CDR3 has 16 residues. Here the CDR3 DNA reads TGTGCCAGCAGCCCTTCCCCAGGTTTAACTAATGAAAAACTGTTTTTT. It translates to CASSPSPGLTNEKLFF.

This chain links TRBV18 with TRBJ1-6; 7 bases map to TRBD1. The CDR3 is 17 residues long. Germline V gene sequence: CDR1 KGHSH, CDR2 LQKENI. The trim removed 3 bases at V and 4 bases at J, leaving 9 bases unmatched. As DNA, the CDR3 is TGTGCCAGCTCACCGAGCCAGGGGGAGAATTATAATTCACCCCTCCACTTT. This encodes CASSPSQGENYNSPLHF.

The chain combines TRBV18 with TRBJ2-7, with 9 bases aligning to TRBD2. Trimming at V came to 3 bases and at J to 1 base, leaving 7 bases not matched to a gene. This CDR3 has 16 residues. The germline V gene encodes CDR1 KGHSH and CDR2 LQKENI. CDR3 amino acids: CASSPRRLAESYEQYF. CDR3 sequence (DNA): TGTGCCAGCTCACCCAGACGACTAGCGGAGTCCTACGAGCAGTACTTC.